Shown below are 26 T cell receptor beta chains from a single sample sequenced in a study of T cell repertoires in aging, cancer and after chemotherapy (dated by TCRdb to the late 2010s). TCR beta rearrangements were amplified from genomic DNA isolated from peripheral blood, not from sorted cells or RNA. TCRdb records Illumina MiSeq as the sequencer. Rearranged TRB sequences spanning V, D and J segments were amplified in a multiplex touch-down PCR with a mixed TRB-A/B primer pool. TCRdb trimmed public reads at Q25 via fastp, called clones via MiXCR and kept in-frame beta chains. Each record represents a unique CDR3 protein, reported with the most common genes and DNA among its rows. The sample data list about 3,000 distinct CDR3 sequences, and approximately 42% of these were observed just once. 5.7% of the sample rests with the top ten. What was sequenced was blood. The receptor source for this set is a human donor with a solid tumor.

The chain carries TRBV6-1 and TRBJ1-6; the D is unclear. Germline V gene sequence: CDR1 MNHNS, CDR2 SASEGT. The CDR3 runs 11 residues. Trimming removed 6 bases from V and 8 bases from J, with 5 bases in between. CDR3 protein: CASSADSPLHF. The CDR3 nucleotides are TGTGCCAGCAGCGCGGATTCACCCCTCCACTTT.

This clonotype was picked up a small number of times. This chain connects TRBV6-5 to TRBJ1-2; 9 bases match TRBD1. The CDR3 runs 15 residues. V was clipped by 4 bases and J by 4 bases; unmatched bases: 7. Germline CDR1 and CDR2: MNHEY and SVGAGI. CDR3 residues: CASSSHRGHGYGYTF. CDR3 nucleotide sequence: TGTGCCAGCAGTTCGCACAGGGGGCACGGCTATGGCTACACCTTC.

The gene calls are TRBV5-4 and TRBJ1-3; D perhaps matches TRBD1 (6 bases). This CDR3 comprises 16 residues. In germline, CDR1 is SGHNT, CDR2 YYREEE (reference sequence). The germline V and J ends were trimmed by 3 bases and 0 bases, with 13 bases remaining between them. CDR3 region: CASSSGGGFSGNTIYF. CDR3 DNA: TGTGCCAGCAGCTCCGGAGGGGGATTCTCTGGAAACACCATATATTTT. Looking up the rest from reference TRBV5-4 and TRBJ1-3 gives the full variable domain: ETGVTQSPTHLIKTRGQQVTLRCSSQSGHNTVSWYQQALGQGPQFIFQYYREEENGRGNFPPRFSGLQFPNYSSELNVNALELDDSALYLCASSSGGGFSGNTIYFGEGSWLTVV.

This chain joins TRBV29-1 and TRBJ1-1; D possibly corresponds to TRBD1 (6 bases). Trimming pared 0 bases from V and 3 bases from J, leaving 8 bases between. Germline assignment: CDR1 SQVTM and CDR2 ANQGSEA. This CDR3 has 13 residues. CDR3 region: CSVEEGADTEAFF. CDR3 DNA sequence: TGCAGCGTTGAAGAGGGGGCAGACACTGAAGCTTTCTTT.

V gene TRBV20-1 combines with J gene TRBJ2-3; 10 bases agree with TRBD2. This CDR3 has 17 amino acids. The germline CDR1 and CDR2 sequences are DFQATT and SNEGSKA (reference sequence). The junction had 13 bases not matched to a gene; V was cut back by 4 bases and J by 3 bases. This chain's CDR3 is CSAKQGGGSGGTDTQYF. The CDR3 DNA follows: TGCAGTGCTAAACAAGGAGGGGGTAGCGGGGGGACAGATACGCAGTATTTT.

The chain recombines TRBV5-6 with TRBJ1-5; TRBD1 is a possible D gene (6 bases). V was trimmed by 0 bases and J by 7 bases, leaving 11 bases between them. Per the germline V gene, CDR1 is SGHDT and CDR2 is YYEEEE. There are 14 residues in the CDR3. CDR3 DNA: TGTGCCAGCAGCTTGGAACAGGGCCGACAGCCCCAGCATTTT. It encodes CASSLEQGRQPQHF.

In its sample, this clonotype is large. The chain recombines TRBV29-1 with TRBJ2-3; D gene unclear. V lost 1 base and J lost 14, with 10 bases in between. CDR3 size: 10 residues. Germline V gene data show CDR1 as SQVTM and CDR2 as ANQGSEA. The CDR3 loop is CSVEVGYPYF. The CDR3 DNA is TGCAGCGTTGAAGTCGGCTATCCGTATTTT.

V usage is TRBV12-3 or TRBV12-4 and J usage is TRBJ2-1, with TRBD1 matching over 7 bases. Trimming at V came to 4 bases and at J to 8 bases, leaving 11 bases not matched to a gene. This CDR3 contains 15 residues. DNA for the CDR3: TGTGCCAGCAGTTACCCCGACAGGGTTTTCGATGAGCAGTTCTTC. Translating it yields CASSYPDRVFDEQFF.

The genes are TRBV5-6 and TRBJ2-7; D is uncertain. Germline V CDR1 and CDR2: SGHDT, YYEEEE. V was shortened by 3 bases and J by 0 bases, with 4 bases between the two germline ends. The CDR3 has 12 residues. For the CDR3, the DNA is TGTGCCAGCAGCTATAGCTCCTACGAGCAGTACTTC. Encoded protein: CASSYSSYEQYF.

This clonotype appeared once. This chain uses TRBV20-1 with TRBJ1-1; tentatively, D is TRBD1 (5 bases). Trimming removed 1 base from V and 7 bases from J, with 10 bases in between. This CDR3 is 12 amino acids long. Germline CDR1 reads DFQATT; CDR2 reads SNEGSKA (reference sequence). The CDR3 loop is CSARAHQGEAFF. The CDR3 nucleotides read TGCAGTGCTAGAGCCCATCAGGGTGAAGCTTTCTTT.

This clonotype is medium-sized within its sample. The rearrangement uses TRBV29-1 and TRBJ2-5; perhaps TRBD2 as D (6 bases). V was pared by 5 bases and J by 2 bases, with 15 bases between. Germline CDR1 SQVTM, CDR2 ANQGSEA. The CDR3 is 14 residues long. The CDR3 sequence: CSVLELAAQETQYF. The CDR3 DNA is TGCAGCGTTCTTGAACTAGCAGCACAAGAGACCCAGTACTTC.

On this clonotype: This may arise from a read error, as a much more abundant clone is one base away. The rearrangement joins TRBV29-1 to TRBJ2-1; the D gene is possibly TRBD2 (6 bases). CDR1 and CDR2 from the germline V gene are SQVTM and ANQGSEA. The length of the CDR3 is 14 residues. For the CDR3, the DNA is TGCAGCGTTGCAGGACTATTCATAAGCAATAAGCAGTTCTTC. This encodes CSVAGLFISNKQFF.

This clonotype turned up a few times. The V and J genes are TRBV27 and TRBJ2-1; 7 positions agree with TRBD1. Germline V lookup: CDR1 MNHEY, CDR2 SMNVEV (reference sequence). The CDR3 loop spans 12 amino acids. J was trimmed by 14 bases and V by 3 bases; bases with no gene match: 7. The CDR3 here is CASSFRGQTKFF. The CDR3 region has the DNA TGTGCCAGCAGTTTCCGGGGACAGACCAAGTTCTTC.

This chain uses TRBV11-2 with TRBJ1-2; no firm D call. This CDR3 spans 13 amino acids. Germline V lookup: CDR1 SGHAT, CDR2 FQNNGV. V was clipped by 5 bases and J by 8 bases, with 15 bases between them. CDR3 DNA sequence: TGTGCCAGCAGCCCGCCCGGGAGTGTCGGCTACACCTTC. Its protein is CASSPPGSVGYTF.

The chain links TRBV12-3 or TRBV12-4 to TRBJ1-2, with TRBD1 matching 10 bases. V lost 5 bases to trimming and J lost 4 bases; unmatched junction nucleotides: 7. CDR3 size: 15 residues. In nucleotides, the CDR3 is TGTGCCAGCAGTGATATGACAGGGGGCGGCTATGGCTACACCTTC. Translating gives CASSDMTGGGYGYTF.

The rearrangement links TRBV30 to TRBJ1-4; no clear D gene. Looked up from germline, CDR1 is GTSNPN and CDR2 is SVGIG (reference sequence). V was shortened by 7 bases and J by 7 bases, with 13 bases between the two germline ends. The CDR3 runs to 12 residues. The CDR3 region is CAFGRDGEKLFF. The CDR3 bases are TGTGCCTTCGGACGCGACGGTGAAAAACTGTTTTTT.

This sequence joins TRBV11-2 and TRBJ1-2, with 7 positions matching TRBD1. CDR1 and CDR2 (germline): SGHAT, FQNNGV. V lost 4 bases and J lost 8; bases outside the gene matches: 16. This CDR3 has 16 residues. CDR3 region: CASSSNPGQSLRGYTF. CDR3 sequence (DNA): TGTGCCAGCAGCTCGAACCCGGGACAGTCCTTGAGAGGCTACACCTTC.

The chain carries TRBV12-3 or TRBV12-4 and TRBJ2-7; D gene unclear. V was clipped by 3 bases and J by 2 bases, with 8 bases between them. The CDR3 has 13 residues. The CDR3 protein is CASSFGWAYEQYF. The CDR3 DNA reads TGTGCCAGCAGTTTTGGCTGGGCCTACGAGCAGTACTTC.

The V call is TRBV11-2, the J call TRBJ2-7, with a tentative D call TRBD2 (5 bases). There are 18 residues in the CDR3. Germline V gives CDR1 SGHAT, CDR2 FQNNGV. Trimming removed 2 bases from V and 2 bases from J, with 22 bases in between. The CDR3 coding sequence is TGTGCCAGCAGCTTAACCTCCTTCCCGGGTCGGGGTACCTACGAGCAGTACTTC. This sequence encodes CASSLTSFPGRGTYEQYF.

The chain links TRBV20-1 to TRBJ1-2; 9 bases are a match to TRBD1. CDR3 size: 12 residues. Germline assignment: CDR1 DFQATT and CDR2 SNEGSKA (reference sequence). Trimming cost V 6 bases and J 5 bases; bases outside gene matches: 4. Here the CDR3 DNA reads TGCAGTGCCCCCGACAGGGGGTATGGCTACACCTTC. It encodes CSAPDRGYGYTF.

The chain employs TRBV6-4 and TRBJ1-2; weak D call: TRBD1 (5 bases). V lost 3 bases and J lost 3, with 8 bases in between. This CDR3 has 13 amino acids. Germline values: CDR1 MRHNA, CDR2 SNTAGT. CDR3 DNA sequence: TGTGCCAGCAGTGATCGGGGCGACTATGGCTACACCTTC. Translation: CASSDRGDYGYTF.

The chain carries TRBV5-4 and TRBJ2-2; TRBD2 agrees at 12 bases. After removal of 4 bases from V and 7 bases from J, the junction contained 11 bases not matched to a gene. There are 17 residues in the CDR3. Germline V lookup: CDR1 SGHNT, CDR2 YYREEE (reference sequence). The CDR3 loop reads CASSRPTSGRRSGELFF. The CDR3 nucleotides read TGTGCCAGCAGCCGTCCTACTAGCGGGAGGAGGAGCGGGGAGCTGTTTTTT.

This clonotype is termed medium-sized. The chain combines TRBV5-6 with TRBJ1-2, with 7 nucleotides matching TRBD1. Germline lookup yields CDR1 SGHDT and CDR2 YYEEEE. J lost 7 bases, V lost 6 bases, and 9 bases had no gene match. The CDR3 extends over 13 amino acids. The CDR3 here is CASTLDRLGGYTF. The CDR3 bases are TGTGCCAGCACCCTGGACAGGCTGGGTGGCTACACCTTC.

In its sample, this clonotype was seen a few times. This chain joins TRBV6-1 and TRBJ2-3; 7 nucleotides line up with TRBD1. The CDR3 runs 15 residues. CDR1 and CDR2 from the germline V gene are MNHNS and SASEGT. V lost 0 bases, J lost 3 bases, and 3 bases stayed unmatched. CDR3 in amino acids: CASSEAKGATDTQYF. The CDR3 coding sequence is TGTGCCAGCAGTGAAGCGAAGGGGGCAACAGATACGCAGTATTTT.

The chain uses TRBV30 and TRBJ1-1; unclear D gene. Trimming took 0 bases from V and 1 from J, leaving 6 bases between them. Germline-derived CDR1 and CDR2 are GTSNPN and SVGIG (reference sequence). The CDR3 runs to 13 residues. The CDR3 DNA reads TGTGCCTGGAGTGTCACCACGAACACTGAAGCTTTCTTT. This encodes CAWSVTTNTEAFF.

The V and J genes are TRBV6-5 and TRBJ1-2; D unclear. The length of the CDR3 is 13 residues. CDR1 is MNHEY and CDR2 is SVGAGI in the germline V gene. The V end was cut by 2 bases, the J end by 0 bases, with 4 bases between. CDR3 DNA sequence: TGTGCCAGCAGTTACAAGTCTAACTATGGCTACACCTTC. This codes for CASSYKSNYGYTF.